This record covers a single T cell receptor beta chain. Its antigen is still unknown. This record comes from a study of cytomegalovirus exposure and HLA in healthy donors. With 60 Vbeta and 13 Jbeta primers, the PCR was carried out. Assay: immunoSEQ multiplex PCR; the TCRdb copy retains only in-frame clones and omits some. The sample yields roughly 160,000 clones, around four fifths seen once. Overall study results and limits: The study put 150 or so TCR beta chains on its list as cytomegalovirus-associated.

V lost 2 bases and J lost 4; bases outside the gene matches: 2. Germline V gene sequence: CDR1 KGHSH, CDR2 LQKENI. CDR3 length equals 14 residues. The TCR was taken from a woman aged 50 to 60 in good health and CMV-seronegative. The specimen was PBMCs. V and J are TRBV18 and TRBJ2-5; 9 bases are shared with TRBD1. CDR3 sequence reads: CASSPATGGETQYF. In DNA, the CDR3 is TGTGCCAGCTCACCAGCGACAGGGGGAGAGACCCAGTACTTC.